The 30 T cell receptor beta chains listed next were all sequenced from one sample in a study of tumor and adjacent non-tumor tissue in lung cancer. No cell sorting was done before RNA was extracted from the tissue. A modified ARM-PCR protocol with three rounds of nested PCR amplified TCRbeta. TCRdb recomputed calls from the multiplex PCR reads with MiXCR, one row per CDR3 protein. The sample consists of 120,000 to 150,000 distinct CDR3 sequences, around 61% of them appearing once. Sequencing was carried out using lung tumor tissue. The receptor set was obtained from a man between 60 and 75 years old with small cell lung cancer.

A word on this clonotype: Without the conserved terminal phenylalanine or tryptophan, this CDR3 likely stems from a read error. This chain links TRBV20-1 with TRBJ1-1, with D uncertain. Germline V gives CDR1 DFQATT, CDR2 SNEGSKA (reference sequence). Trimming left V 1 base short and J 5 bases short, with 14 bases between. The CDR3 contains 14 residues. The CDR3 loop is CSARVSLFETEAFS. CDR3 in DNA: TGCAGTGCTAGAGTCTCACTATTCGAGACTGAAGCTTTCTCT.

The genes are TRBV20-1 and TRBJ2-5, with D unresolved. With 3 bases removed from V and 4 bases from J, the gap between germline ends came to 15 bases. There are 14 residues in the CDR3. Germline V gives CDR1 DFQATT, CDR2 SNEGSKA (reference sequence). The CDR3 protein is CSASPHDLRETQYF. The CDR3 nucleotides are TGCAGTGCTAGCCCGCACGACTTAAGAGAGACCCAGTACTTC.

Worth noting for this clonotype: Mismatch with germline at one junction end may stem from a read error. This chain links TRBV4-1 with TRBJ2-1; no clear D. The V gene's germline CDR1 is MGHRA and CDR2 YSYEKL. CDR3 size: 18 residues. CDR3 sequence reads: CDSSQDLLPWADYNEQFF. CDR3 sequence (DNA): TGCGACAGCAGCCAAGATCTCCTGCCATGGGCGGATTACAATGAGCAGTTTTTC.

Of note for this clonotype: A much bigger clone sits one base away, suggesting this may be a read error. The gene calls are TRBV6-1 and TRBJ2-1; D ambiguous. The CDR3 extends over 15 amino acids. Per the germline V gene, CDR1 is MNHNS and CDR2 is SASEGT. CDR3 protein: CASSAVGRSYNGQFF. CDR3 in DNA: TGTGCCAGCAGTGCGGTGGGAAGGTCCTACAATGGGCAGTTCTTC.

The chain couples TRBV29-1 to TRBJ2-5; D is unclear. The CDR3 totals 11 residues. Germline CDR1 is SQVTM and CDR2 is ANQGSEA. Trimming pared 8 bases from V and 7 bases from J, leaving 14 bases between. The CDR3: CSLDANRTQYF. In DNA form, the CDR3 reads TGCAGCCTGGACGCAAACAGGACCCAGTACTTC.

The rearrangement uses TRBV28 and TRBJ1-3; 7 bases fit TRBD1. The germline gives CDR1 MDHEN, CDR2 SYDVKM. Trimming removed 9 bases from V and 0 bases from J; junction bases left unmatched: 5. The CDR3 is made up of 14 amino acids. In DNA, the CDR3 is TGTGCCAGTGGAAAGGGGGCCTCTGGAAACACCATATATTTT. It yields the protein CASGKGASGNTIYF.

The chain couples TRBV24-1 to TRBJ2-1; 7 positions agree with TRBD1. The CDR3 consists of 13 residues. Germline assignment: CDR1 KGHDR and CDR2 SFDVKD. V shed 10 bases and J 2 bases; nucleotides not matched to a gene: 4. CDR3 amino acids: CATRTGPYNEQFF. CDR3 nucleotides: TGTGCCACTCGGACAGGACCCTACAATGAGCAGTTCTTC.

This clonotype has a count of ten or more. The chain combines TRBV28 with TRBJ1-5, with D perhaps matching TRBD1 (5 bases). The germline V gene encodes CDR1 MDHEN and CDR2 SYDVKM. This CDR3 has 12 residues. With 8 bases removed from V and 4 bases from J, the gap between germline ends came to 9 bases. The chain's CDR3 is CASDSSNQPQHF. As DNA, the CDR3 is TGTGCCAGCGACAGCTCGAATCAGCCCCAGCATTTT.

The genes are TRBV11-2 and TRBJ2-4; 8 positions agree with TRBD2. Germline CDR1 SGHAT, CDR2 FQNNGV. V gave up 4 bases and J gave up 6 bases; unmatched junction bases: 11. The length of the CDR3 is 16 residues. CDR3 sequence (DNA): TGTGCCAGCAGCTACCGTACTAGCGGATGGGGAAACATTCAGTACTTC. Amino acid sequence: CASSYRTSGWGNIQYF.

About this clonotype itself: A junction boundary mismatches the germline segment, possibly from a read error. V and J are TRBV6-5 and TRBJ2-2; D may be TRBD2 (6 bases). The CDR3 length is 15 residues. Germline values: CDR1 MNHEY, CDR2 SVGAGI. Written as DNA, the CDR3 is TGTGCCAGCAGTTACGAGCCCTGGTCGGGCGGGGAACTGTTGTTT. It is translated as CASSYEPWSGGELLF.

On this clonotype: A read error may produce the germline difference seen at one junction end. The V and J genes are TRBV4-2 and TRBJ2-2, with a tentative D call TRBD2 (5 bases). Per germline, CDR1 LGHNA and CDR2 YNFKEQ. The CDR3 length is 16 residues. The CDR3 spells CASSQDLRANAGELFF. The DNA of the CDR3 is TGCGCCAGTAGCCAAGATCTGAGGGCCAACGCCGGGGAGCTGTTTTTT.

The chain is built from TRBV24-1 and TRBJ2-1; unclear D gene. The CDR3 is 15 residues long. V was shortened by 4 bases and J by 7 bases, with 16 bases between the two germline ends. From germline, CDR1 is KGHDR and CDR2 SFDVKD. CDR3 loop: CATSDPGTEANEQFF. The CDR3 coding sequence is TGTGCCACCAGTGACCCCGGCACAGAGGCTAATGAGCAGTTCTTC.

Note on this clonotype: The junction departs from the called germline gene at one end, perhaps through a read error. This chain joins TRBV20-1 and TRBJ2-3, with 8 bases lining up with TRBD2. CDR1 and CDR2 from the germline V gene are DFQATT and SNEGSKA (reference sequence). The CDR3 loop spans 16 amino acids. CDR3 DNA sequence: TGCAGTGTTAGAGATCCCGGGAGGGGGGACACAGATACGCAGTATTTT. It is translated as CSVRDPGRGDTDTQYF.

Turning to this clonotype: Relative to the germline gene, one junction end is altered; a read error may explain this. The V and J genes are TRBV6-1 and TRBJ2-3; either TRBD1 or TRBD2 may supply D (5 bases each). Germline CDR1 is MNHNS and CDR2 is SASEGT. The CDR3 length is 15 residues. CDR3 loop: CTSSEGWYSIDTQYF. In DNA, the CDR3 is TGTACCAGCAGCGAGGGGTGGTATAGCATAGATACGCAATATTTT.

In regard to this clonotype: A clone one base away is much larger, so this may be a read error. The chain links TRBV6-5 to TRBJ2-7, with 8 nucleotides matching TRBD2. CDR1 is MNHEY and CDR2 is SVGAGI in the germline V gene. The length of the CDR3 is 14 residues. The CDR3 protein is CAISYGSGSYEQYF. The CDR3 DNA sequence: TGTGCCATCAGTTACGGGAGCGGGAGCTACGAGCAGTACTTC.

The sample holds a few counts of this clonotype. The genes are TRBV6-5 and TRBJ1-4; D remains unclear. Trimming left V 0 bases short and J 4 bases short, with 9 bases between. The CDR3 is 15 amino acids. Germline V gene data show CDR1 as MNHEY and CDR2 as SVGAGI. CDR3 region: CASSYSGRFNEKLFF. The CDR3 DNA follows: TGTGCCAGCAGTTACTCAGGACGATTTAATGAAAAACTGTTTTTT.

This clonotype was observed once. The CDR3 is CASSGTDTGELFF. DNA of the CDR3: TGTGCCAGCAGCGGTACAGACACCGGGGAGCTGTTTTTT. This chain joins TRBV4-2 and TRBJ2-2, with D hard to call. The V end lost 5 bases, the J end lost 3 bases, and 7 bases lay between the germline ends. The CDR3 extends over 13 amino acids. Per the germline V gene, CDR1 is LGHNA and CDR2 is YNFKEQ.

Comment on this clonotype: The conserved phenylalanine or tryptophan is not found at the CDR3 terminus, so this likely reflects a read error. The chain carries TRBV11-3 and TRBJ1-1; D unresolved. This CDR3 has 14 amino acids. Germline assignment: CDR1 SGHNT and CDR2 YENEEA. The CDR3 spells CASCLVLLGTEAFI. The CDR3 nucleotides read TGTGCCAGCTGCTTAGTATTGCTTGGCACTGAAGCTTTCATT.

This clonotype was picked up many times. J is TRBJ2-3 and V is TRBV4-2, with D possibly being TRBD2 (6 bases). The CDR3 consists of 15 residues. Trimming pared 1 base from V and 1 base from J, leaving 9 bases between. Per germline, CDR1 LGHNA and CDR2 YNFKEQ. The CDR3 DNA sequence: TGTGCCAGCAGCCAAGCGGGAGCTGGCACAGATACGCAGTATTTT. It translates to CASSQAGAGTDTQYF.

This clonotype was seen repeatedly, ten times or more. This chain uses TRBV4-1 with TRBJ1-4; D uncertain. Germline lookup yields CDR1 MGHRA and CDR2 YSYEKL. This CDR3 comprises 17 residues. V lost 4 bases to trimming and J lost 6 bases, with 21 bases between them. The chain's CDR3 is CASSPYGFVLEDEKLFF. CDR3 nucleotide sequence: TGCGCCAGCAGCCCTTACGGATTTGTTTTGGAAGATGAAAAACTGTTTTTT.

This chain uses TRBV5-6 with TRBJ2-3, with 11 bases that match TRBD2. In germline, CDR1 is SGHDT, CDR2 YYEEEE. V gave up 4 bases and J gave up 9 bases; unmatched junction bases: 10. This CDR3 region has 15 residues. As DNA, the CDR3 is TGTGCCAGCAGCGGGGGACTAGCGGAAGCTCGGACGCAGTATTTT. Amino acid sequence: CASSGGLAEARTQYF. Using reference TRBV5-6 and TRBJ2-3 for the parts outside the CDR3, the full variable domain is DAGVTQSPTHLIKTRGQQVTLRCSPKSGHDTVSWYQQALGQGPQFIFQYYEEEERQRGNFPDRFSGHQFPNYSSELNVNALLLGDSALYLCASSGGLAEARTQYFGPGTRLTVL.

This sequence joins TRBV9 and TRBJ2-2; 9 nucleotides line up with TRBD1. The J segment lost 3 bases and the V segment lost 3 bases, leaving 6 bases of the junction unmatched. The CDR3 spans 16 residues. CDR1 and CDR2 from the germline V gene are SGDLS and YYNGEE. The CDR3 DNA is TGTGCCAGCAGCGCGACAGGGGGTAGGGACACCGGGGAGCTGTTTTTT. This sequence encodes CASSATGGRDTGELFF.

In the case of this clonotype: Germline and junction disagree at one end, which may indicate a read error. This chain uses TRBV5-4 with TRBJ2-1; the D is unclear. CDR3 length equals 12 residues. CDR1 and CDR2 from the germline V gene are SGHNT and YYREEE (reference sequence). The CDR3 DNA follows: TGTGCTAGCACCGGGCGTTACAATGAGCTGTTCTTC. The encoded protein is CASTGRYNELFF. Variable domain in full (rest from reference TRBV5-4 and TRBJ2-1): ETGVTQSPTHLIKTRGQQVTLRCSSQSGHNTVSWYQQALGQGPQFIFQYYREEENGRGNFPPRFSGLQFPNYSSELNVNALELDDSALYLCASTGRYNELFFGPGTRLTVL.

Many counts were recorded for this clonotype. The chain employs TRBV20-1 and TRBJ1-1; TRBD1 is a possible D gene (5 bases). This CDR3 has 17 amino acids. CDR1 DFQATT and CDR2 SNEGSKA come from the germline V gene (reference sequence). Trimming cost V 0 bases and J 0 bases, with 17 bases left between them. CDR3 loop: CSARDLRRVVMNTEAFF. The CDR3 region has the DNA TGCAGTGCTAGAGATTTGCGCAGGGTCGTGATGAACACTGAAGCTTTCTTT.

Remarks on this clonotype: An end of the junction differs from the germline gene, which may be a read error. The V gene is TRBV11-2, the J gene TRBJ1-1; a weak D match, TRBD1 (5 bases). In germline, CDR1 is SGHAT, CDR2 FQNNGV. This CDR3 comprises 14 residues. CDR3: CTSSFRQIDTEAFF. The CDR3, as DNA: TGTACCAGCAGCTTTAGACAGATCGACACTGAAGCTTTCTTT.

Only one count was recorded for this clonotype. Being one base from a much bigger clone, this may be a read error. The chain carries TRBV4-2 and TRBJ2-5; D is perhaps TRBD2 (6 bases). The CDR3 runs to 17 residues. CDR1 and CDR2 (germline): LGHNA, YNFKEQ. In DNA, the CDR3 is TGTGCCAGCAGCCAAGCGGGGGAAGGACTAAAGGGAGAGATCCAGTACTTC. This gives the protein CASSQAGEGLKGEIQYF.

This clonotype was seen a single time. This rearrangement joins TRBV24-1 to TRBJ2-2; D possibly corresponds to TRBD1 (6 bases). The V end lost 6 bases, the J end lost 5 bases, and 12 bases lay between the germline ends. Germline V gives CDR1 KGHDR, CDR2 SFDVKD. The CDR3 has 14 residues. The CDR3 bases are TGTGCCACCAGTTTGGCAGGGGAAACCGGGGAGCTGTTTTTT. This translates into CATSLAGETGELFF.

This clonotype showed up just once. One end of the junction is discordant with germline, which a read error may explain. This chain uses TRBV12-3 or TRBV12-4 with TRBJ2-1; TRBD2 matches 9 bases. There are 18 residues in the CDR3. The CDR3 coding sequence is TGTGCCAGCAGTCATCTAGCGGGAAGAGCCAGGGGCGACAATGATCAGTTCTTC. It encodes CASSHLAGRARGDNDQFF.

For this clonotype: An end of the junction differs from the germline gene, which may be a read error. The rearrangement links TRBV6-5 to TRBJ2-1; 10 bases fit TRBD2. CDR3 length: 15 amino acids. In germline, CDR1 is MNHEY, CDR2 SVGAGI. The CDR3 loop reads CASSPAGGGRNEQSF. CDR3 nucleotide sequence: TGTGCCAGCAGTCCAGCGGGAGGGGGTCGCAATGAGCAGTCCTTC.

Of note for this clonotype: One end of the junction fails to match germline, which may point to a read error. The chain employs TRBV20-1 and TRBJ2-7, with unresolved D. Germline assignment: CDR1 DFQATT and CDR2 SNEGSKA (reference sequence). The CDR3 sequence is 13 residues long. CDR3 in amino acids: CSASSPTSFEQYF. In nucleotides, the CDR3 is TGCAGTGCTAGTAGTCCGACCTCATTCGAGCAATACTTC.